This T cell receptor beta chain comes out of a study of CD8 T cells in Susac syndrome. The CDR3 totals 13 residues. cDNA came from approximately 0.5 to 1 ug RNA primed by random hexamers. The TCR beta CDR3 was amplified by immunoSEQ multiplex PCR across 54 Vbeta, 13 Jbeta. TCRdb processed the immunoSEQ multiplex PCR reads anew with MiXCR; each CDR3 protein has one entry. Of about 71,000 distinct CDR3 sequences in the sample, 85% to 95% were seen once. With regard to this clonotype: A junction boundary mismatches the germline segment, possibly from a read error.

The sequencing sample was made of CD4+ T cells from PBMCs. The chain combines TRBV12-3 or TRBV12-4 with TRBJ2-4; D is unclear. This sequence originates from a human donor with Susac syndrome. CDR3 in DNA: TGTGCCAACAGTTTAGTAACAGTAAACATTCAGTACTTC. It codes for CANSLVTVNIQYF.